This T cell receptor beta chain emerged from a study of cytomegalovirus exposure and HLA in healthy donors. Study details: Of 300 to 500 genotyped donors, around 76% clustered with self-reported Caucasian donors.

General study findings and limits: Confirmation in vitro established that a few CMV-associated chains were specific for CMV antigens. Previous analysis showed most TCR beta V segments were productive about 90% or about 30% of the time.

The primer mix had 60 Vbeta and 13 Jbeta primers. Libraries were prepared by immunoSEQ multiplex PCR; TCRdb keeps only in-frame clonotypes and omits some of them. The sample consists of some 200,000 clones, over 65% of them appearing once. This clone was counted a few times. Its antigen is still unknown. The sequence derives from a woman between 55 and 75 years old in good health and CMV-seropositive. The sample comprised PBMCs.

The CDR3 coding sequence is TGTGCCAGCAGTGAAGGGACTAAGAAAGAGACCCAGTACTTC. Its translation is CASSEGTKKETQYF. V usage is TRBV2 and J usage is TRBJ2-5; perhaps TRBD2 as D (6 bases). CDR1 and CDR2 (germline): SNHLY, FYNNEI. This CDR3 comprises 14 residues. Trimming shortened V by 1 base and J by 3 bases, and 9 bases separated the two germline ends.